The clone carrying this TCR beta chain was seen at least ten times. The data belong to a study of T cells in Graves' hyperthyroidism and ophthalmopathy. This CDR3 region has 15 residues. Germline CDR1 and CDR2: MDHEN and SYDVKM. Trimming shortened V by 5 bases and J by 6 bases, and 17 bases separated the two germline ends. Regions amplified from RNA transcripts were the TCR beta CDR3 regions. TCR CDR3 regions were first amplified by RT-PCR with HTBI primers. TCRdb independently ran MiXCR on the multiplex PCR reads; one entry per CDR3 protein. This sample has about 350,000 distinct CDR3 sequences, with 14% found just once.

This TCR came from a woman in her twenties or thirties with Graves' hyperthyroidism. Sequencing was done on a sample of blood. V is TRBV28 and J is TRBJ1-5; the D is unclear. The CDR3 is CASSPPPGWGQPQHF. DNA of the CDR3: TGTGCCAGCAGTCCCCCCCCAGGTTGGGGTCAGCCCCAGCATTTT.